This T cell receptor (beta chain) is drawn from a study of OX40 agonist ivuxolimab in advanced cancers. Looking at the study overall: Earlier anti-PD-1, anti-PD-L1 or anti-CTLA-4 therapy was permitted; roughly 42% had received some.

The CDR3 length is 14 residues. V dropped 3 bases and J dropped 9 bases, with 16 bases sitting between them. Germline V CDR1 and CDR2: SGDLS, YYNGEE. Study results and limitations: Clonal expansion by week 6 occurred in CD4+ and CD8+ blood T cells (at 0.1 to 3.0 mg/kg).

Patients were ineligible given autoimmune disease history or systemic immunosuppression. This clone turned up a few times. The antigen remains unidentified. Method: immunoSEQ multiplex PCR; TCRdb's copy keeps in-frame clones and lacks some. Seen here are tens of thousands of clones, approximately 80% observed once, and the top ten hold approximately 6.9%. This receptor was identified in an adult with an advanced solid tumor such as melanoma, head and neck, liver or kidney cancer. The chain employs TRBV9 and TRBJ2-1; TRBD1 is a possible D gene (7 bases). Material: CD4+ or CD8+ T cells sorted from blood, obtained in a trial of the OX40 agonist ivuxolimab. Here the CDR3 DNA reads TGTGCCAGCAGCGCGATAGGAGGGACAGCTGAGCAGTTCTTC. It specifies CASSAIGGTAEQFF. The entire variable domain, with the rest obtained from reference TRBV9 and TRBJ2-1, is as follows: DSGVTQTPKHLITATGQRVTLRCSPRSGDLSVYWYQQSLDQGLQFLIQYYNGEERAKGNILERFSAQQFPDLHSELNLSSLELGDSALYFCASSAIGGTAEQFFGPGTRLTVL.